The 31 T cell receptor beta chains reported below all come from one sample, sequenced in a study of T cell responses to AZD1222 COVID-19 vaccine. Profiled with immunoSEQ multiplex PCR; TCRdb holds only in-frame clones, not every one. The data contain 100,000 to 150,000 clones, less than 95% of them singletons. The sequencing used peripheral blood, collected on day 0 of AZD1222 vaccination. These receptors were collected from an adult in good health.

About this clone itself: The identical CDR3 is also encoded by other nucleotide sequences in the sample. This chain joins TRBV9 and TRBJ2-5; D not resolved. Trimming took off 0 bases at V and 5 bases at J, with 8 bases between the two ends. Germline CDR1 is SGDLS and CDR2 is YYNGEE. This CDR3 is 13 amino acids long. CDR3 sequence reads: CASSVAGSETQYF. The CDR3 DNA is TGTGCCAGCAGCGTAGCTGGGTCGGAGACCCAGTACTTC.

The chain links TRBV6-5 to TRBJ1-1; no reliable D call. Looked up from germline, CDR1 is MNHEY and CDR2 is SVGAGI. The V gene lost 8 bases and the J gene lost 5 bases, with 18 bases spanning the gap. This CDR3 contains 14 residues. CDR3 in DNA: TGTGCCAGCTGGGAGCTAGGGAGAAGGACTGAAGCTTTCTTT. This gives the protein CASWELGRRTEAFF.

This clone came up once. V usage is TRBV4-1 and J usage is TRBJ2-2; 8 nucleotides align to TRBD2. The CDR3 runs 18 residues. With 0 bases clipped from V and 2 bases from J, the junction kept 8 bases outside the gene matches. From germline, CDR1 is MGHRA and CDR2 YSYEKL. This CDR3 reads CASSQDNPSGYNTGELFF. The CDR3 DNA follows: TGCGCCAGCAGCCAAGATAATCCTAGCGGGTATAACACCGGGGAGCTGTTTTTT.

In its sample, this clone was seen once. The chain links TRBV19 to TRBJ1-6; D is possibly TRBD1 (6 bases). V lost 2 bases and J 3 bases, leaving 11 bases between the germline ends. The CDR3 contains 16 residues. The germline V gene has CDR1 LNHDA and CDR2 SQIVND (reference sequence). Here the CDR3 DNA reads TGTGCCAGTAGTATAAAGGGACAAAACTATAATTCACCCCTCCACTTT. It yields the protein CASSIKGQNYNSPLHF.

The rearrangement joins TRBV6-5 to TRBJ2-1, with 8 positions matching TRBD1. V was pared by 6 bases and J by 8 bases, with 6 bases of the junction left unmatched. Germline CDR1 MNHEY, CDR2 SVGAGI. The CDR3 consists of 13 residues. CDR3: CASRGRTGYEQFF. The CDR3 DNA reads as TGTGCCAGCAGGGGTAGGACAGGGTATGAGCAGTTCTTC.

The V call is TRBV5-1, the J call TRBJ1-1; 9 bases agree with TRBD1. The CDR3 is made up of 16 amino acids. After removal of 0 bases from V and 5 bases from J, the junction contained 8 bases not matched to a gene. Germline loops: CDR1 SGHRS, CDR2 YFSETQ. CDR3 amino acids: CASSLEVSGQGTEAFF. The CDR3 bases are TGCGCCAGCAGCTTGGAGGTTAGTGGACAGGGGACTGAAGCTTTCTTT.

The rearrangement joins TRBV30 to TRBJ1-2; D possibly corresponds to TRBD1 (5 bases). Per germline, CDR1 GTSNPN and CDR2 SVGIG (reference sequence). The V and J ends lost 3 bases and 7 bases respectively, with 15 bases between them. This CDR3 is 13 amino acids long. The DNA for the CDR3 is TGTGCCTGGAGATCGACAGCCTCTACTGGCTACACCTTC. Translating gives CAWRSTASTGYTF.

This chain joins TRBV30 and TRBJ1-6; D is ambiguous. Germline-derived CDR1 and CDR2 are GTSNPN and SVGIG (reference sequence). Trimming cost V 5 bases and J 8 bases, with 4 bases left between them. This CDR3 is 10 amino acids long. CDR3 sequence reads: CAWGDSPLHF. For the CDR3, the DNA is TGTGCCTGGGGGGATTCACCCCTCCACTTT.

The chain joins TRBV5-1 to TRBJ1-6; maybe TRBD1 (6 bases). The CDR3 has 14 residues. Germline V CDR1 and CDR2: SGHRS, YFSETQ. Trimming cost V 1 base and J 8 bases, with 10 bases left between them. CDR3 in DNA: TGCGCCAGCAGCTTGCAGGGGCAGGATTCACCCCTCCACTTT. This translates into CASSLQGQDSPLHF.

V usage is TRBV7-9 and J usage is TRBJ2-2; D uncertain. V lost 6 bases to trimming and J lost 5 bases, with 7 bases between them. The CDR3 consists of 12 residues. CDR1 and CDR2 from the germline V gene are SEHNR and FQNEAQ (reference sequence). CDR3 loop: CASRDTTGELFF. The DNA for the CDR3 is TGTGCCAGCAGAGATACTACCGGGGAGCTGTTTTTT.

CDR3 nucleotides: TGTGCCAGTAGTATAAAGGACAGGGGCAATCAGCCCCAGCATTTT. This sequence encodes CASSIKDRGNQPQHF. The V and J genes are TRBV19 and TRBJ1-5; 8 positions match TRBD1. V dropped 2 bases and J dropped 2; count of bases not matched to a gene: 2. The CDR3 has 15 amino acids. The germline gives CDR1 LNHDA, CDR2 SQIVND (reference sequence).

This chain uses TRBV5-8 with TRBJ1-2, with a weak D call TRBD1 (5 bases). V was cut by 5 bases and J by 8 bases, with 22 bases left in between. Germline CDR1 is SGHTS and CDR2 is YDEGEE. The CDR3 spans 15 residues. DNA for the CDR3: TGTGCCAGCAGTCTCGCAAATCAGGGTCTCTTCGGCTACACCTTC. This codes for CASSLANQGLFGYTF.

The chain combines TRBV5-1 with TRBJ2-3; the D gene could be TRBD1 or TRBD2 (6 bases each). V was clipped by 4 bases and J by 2 bases, with 26 bases between them. The CDR3 loop spans 19 amino acids. The germline CDR1 and CDR2 sequences are SGHRS and YFSETQ. The CDR3 reads CASSRGKTQGSPYTDTQYF. CDR3 in DNA: TGCGCCAGCAGCCGGGGGAAAACGCAGGGGTCCCCCTACACAGATACGCAGTATTTT.

V and J are TRBV19 and TRBJ1-5; D call uncertain. Trimming took 5 bases from V and 4 from J, leaving 6 bases between them. There are 12 residues in the CDR3. In germline, CDR1 is LNHDA, CDR2 SQIVND (reference sequence). The DNA for the CDR3 is TGTGCCAGTAGTCCCTTGAATCAGCCCCAGCATTTT. Protein: CASSPLNQPQHF. The full variable domain, with the rest looked up from reference TRBV19 and TRBJ1-5, is DGGITQSPKYLFRKEGQNVTLSCEQNLNHDAMYWYRQDPGQGLRLIYYSQIVNDFQKGDIAEGYSVSREKKESFPLTVTSAQKNPTAFYLCASSPLNQPQHFGDGTRLSIL.

The rearrangement joins TRBV5-8 to TRBJ2-3; 9 nucleotides line up with TRBD2. CDR1 is SGHTS, CDR2 YDEGEE, per germline. V was pared by 2 bases and J by 3 bases, with 10 bases of the junction left unmatched. The CDR3 is 17 residues long. Here the CDR3 reads CASSFGRAGGGTDTQYF. CDR3 sequence (DNA): TGTGCCAGCAGCTTCGGTCGAGCGGGAGGAGGGACAGATACGCAGTATTTT.

The rearrangement links TRBV3-1 (or the pseudogene TRBV3-2) to TRBJ1-2; no clear D gene. The V end lost 8 bases, the J end lost 7 bases, and 14 bases lay between the germline ends. The CDR3 extends over 12 amino acids. CDR1 is LGHDT and CDR2 is YNNKEL in the germline V gene (reference sequence). Here the CDR3 reads CASSRGKRGYTF. CDR3 DNA sequence: TGTGCCAGCTCGAGAGGGAAGCGTGGCTACACCTTC.

The chain links TRBV9 to TRBJ2-1, with TRBD1 as a possible D gene (5 bases). CDR1 is SGDLS, CDR2 YYNGEE, per germline. V was cut by 0 bases and J by 4 bases, with 17 bases left in between. The CDR3 is 17 amino acids. CDR3 sequence reads: CASSVAPAARAYNEQFF. The CDR3 DNA reads TGTGCCAGCAGCGTAGCTCCGGCAGCCAGGGCATACAATGAGCAGTTCTTC.

The chain employs TRBV7-8 and TRBJ1-1, with 11 nucleotides matching TRBD1. This CDR3 has 14 amino acids. The V segment lost 4 bases and the J segment 8 bases; nucleotides outside the gene matches: 6. The germline gives CDR1 SGHVS, CDR2 FQNEAQ. CDR3 amino acids: CASSSDRGLREAFF. The CDR3 nucleotides read TGTGCCAGCAGCTCGGACAGGGGGCTTAGAGAAGCTTTCTTT. The variable domain in full, with the rest retrieved from reference TRBV7-8 and TRBJ1-1, is GAGVSQSPRYKVAKRGQDVALRCDPISGHVSLFWYQQALGQGPEFLTYFQNEAQLDKSGLPSDRFFAERPEGSVSTLKIQRTQQEDSAVYLCASSSDRGLREAFFGQGTRLTVV.

The rearrangement links TRBV6-2 or TRBV6-3 to TRBJ2-1, with TRBD2 identical over 8 bases. The CDR3 length is 13 residues. Germline V gene lookup returns CDR1 MNHEY and CDR2 SVGEGT. V gave up 3 bases and J gave up 10 bases; unmatched junction bases: 5. The CDR3 bases are TGTGCCAGCAGTTATGGTGGCGGGAGGGAGCAGTTCTTC. Protein sequence: CASSYGGGREQFF.

The rearrangement uses TRBV3-1 (or the pseudogene TRBV3-2) and TRBJ1-2; D may be TRBD1 (5 bases). Per the germline V gene, CDR1 is LGHDT and CDR2 is YNNKEL (reference sequence). V was cut by 1 base and J by 8 bases, with 14 bases left in between. There are 14 residues in the CDR3. Written as DNA, the CDR3 is TGTGCCAGCAGCCAAGTTGACAGCTTCTTCGGCTACACCTTC. Amino acids: CASSQVDSFFGYTF.

The chain uses TRBV5-6 and TRBJ2-7; D possibly matches TRBD1 or TRBD2 (5 bases each). CDR3 size: 11 residues. The germline CDR1 and CDR2 sequences are SGHDT and YYEEEE. V was shortened by 7 bases and J by 7 bases, with 12 bases between the two germline ends. The chain's CDR3 is CASLRGVEQYF. CDR3 sequence (DNA): TGTGCCAGCCTGAGGGGAGTTGAGCAGTACTTC.

Of note for this clone: Other nucleotide sequences in the sample specify the same CDR3. In DNA, the CDR3 is TGTGCCAGCAGTGAACGGGGGAGCTACGAGCAGTACTTC. This translates into CASSERGSYEQYF. This sequence joins TRBV6-1 and TRBJ2-7, with a possible D match to TRBD2 (6 bases). V was clipped by 2 bases and J by 3 bases, with 8 bases between them. Germline CDR1 MNHNS, CDR2 SASEGT. The CDR3 sequence is 13 residues long.

V and J are TRBV4-2 and TRBJ1-5, with unresolved D. The germline gives CDR1 LGHNA, CDR2 YNFKEQ. The CDR3 runs to 16 residues. V was trimmed by 0 bases and J by 0 bases, leaving 9 bases between them. The CDR3 DNA is TGTGCCAGCAGCCAAGACATTGCCTATAGCAATCAGCCCCAGCATTTT. Protein sequence: CASSQDIAYSNQPQHF.

CDR3 nucleotide sequence: TGTGCCAGCAGTTTGATGGATTCGGGGGAGCAGTACTTC. Translating gives CASSLMDSGEQYF. This chain links TRBV12-3 or TRBV12-4 with TRBJ2-7, with D tentatively TRBD2 (5 bases). The V gene lost 3 bases and the J gene lost 7 bases, with 13 bases spanning the gap. The CDR3 totals 13 residues.

This sequence joins TRBV2 and TRBJ1-6; no reliable D call. V shed 4 bases and J shed 9 bases, with 7 bases lying between them. The V gene's germline CDR1 is SNHLY and CDR2 FYNNEI. CDR3 size: 12 residues. CDR3 protein: CASSAEVSPLHF. CDR3 coding DNA: TGTGCCAGCAGTGCGGAGGTTTCACCCCTCCACTTT.

This clone was observed once. The gene calls are TRBV9 and TRBJ2-3, with 13 bases fitting TRBD2. The CDR3 covers 19 residues. Unmatched junction bases numbered 15, after V lost 4 bases and J lost 4 bases. The germline V gene has CDR1 SGDLS and CDR2 YYNGEE. The CDR3 spells CASSPRLAGGGSASDTQYF. The CDR3 DNA is TGTGCCAGCAGCCCGAGACTAGCGGGAGGTGGGAGTGCATCAGATACGCAGTATTTT.

The rearrangement joins TRBV14 to TRBJ2-7; D not resolved. Germline V gene lookup returns CDR1 SGHDN and CDR2 FVKESK. Trimming took 4 bases from V and 1 from J, leaving 8 bases between them. This CDR3 contains 13 residues. CDR3 region: CASSLGRSYEQYF. The CDR3 coding sequence is TGTGCCAGCAGCCTCGGACGGTCCTACGAGCAGTACTTC.

This chain joins TRBV28 and TRBJ1-2; D unclear. V was clipped by 3 bases and J by 0 bases, with 5 bases between them. In germline, CDR1 is MDHEN, CDR2 SYDVKM. This CDR3 has 13 amino acids. CDR3 protein: CASSFTANYGYTF. CDR3 DNA sequence: TGTGCCAGCAGTTTCACGGCTAACTATGGCTACACCTTC.

The chain employs TRBV7-2 and TRBJ2-1; TRBD1 aligns across 7 bases. Germline CDR1 SGHTA, CDR2 FQGNSA. V trimming: 0 bases; J trimming: 8 bases; junction bases outside the gene matches: 4. This CDR3 has 14 amino acids. The CDR3 nucleotides read TGTGCCAGCAGCTTAGCATTACAGGGGTATGAGCAGTTCTTC. It is translated as CASSLALQGYEQFF.

This clone was counted a single time. CDR3 protein: CASSFTGNTEAFF. CDR3 bases: TGTGCCAGCAGTTTTACAGGGAACACTGAAGCTTTCTTT. V and J are TRBV27 and TRBJ1-1; D is possibly TRBD1 (5 bases). With 3 bases removed from V and 1 base from J, the gap between germline ends came to 6 bases. CDR1 MNHEY and CDR2 SMNVEV come from the germline V gene (reference sequence). This CDR3 is built from 13 residues.

V and J are TRBV27 and TRBJ2-5, with 7 positions matching TRBD2. The CDR3 extends over 13 amino acids. V lost 6 bases, J lost 3 bases, and 4 bases stayed unmatched. The germline V gene has CDR1 MNHEY and CDR2 SMNVEV (reference sequence). CDR3 loop: CASSPGGEETQYF. The CDR3 DNA reads TGTGCCAGCAGCCCTGGGGGGGAAGAGACCCAGTACTTC.